This T cell receptor beta chain appears in the sequencing data of a study of cytomegalovirus exposure and HLA in healthy donors. The PCR was carried out with 60 Vbeta primers and 13 Jbeta primers. The method was immunoSEQ multiplex PCR; TCRdb's version includes in-frame clones alone and lacks a portion of them. Of more than 80,000 clones listed, around 77% were seen once; the top ten hold under 20%. J lost 0 bases, V lost 8 bases, and 8 bases had no gene match. The CDR3 totals 15 residues. CDR1 and CDR2 (germline): SGHAT, FQNNGV. The sample comprised PBMCs. This clonotype was obtained from a woman in her sixties in good health and CMV-seropositive. The chain uses TRBV11-2 and TRBJ1-1, with 8 bases matching TRBD1. CDR3: CASRVMTGVNTEAFF. In DNA, the CDR3 is TGTGCCAGCCGTGTTATGACAGGGGTGAACACTGAAGCTTTCTTT.